A single T cell receptor beta chain is shown here with its context. Its recognized antigen is unknown. Per-nucleotide qualities are absent, and no much larger clonotype sits a single base away. This specimen's time point label, interpreted: baseline before first vaccination. Vaccinee samples were obtained from the UK trials COV001 and COV002, which included a single-blind randomized controlled phase 2/3 trial of AZD1222 (ChAdOx1 nCoV-19) in healthy adults. Trial participant PBMC samples were collected at day 0 and day 28 after the second dose for TCRbeta chain sequencing. This sample is part of a study of T cell responses to AZD1222 COVID-19 vaccine (TCRdb year 2021). For the study in its entirety: Because spike-specific TCR depth and breadth did not differ between the two schedules, AZD1222 recipients who got a second dose at roughly 4 weeks were pooled with those who got a second dose at roughly 12 weeks. A total of 240 or so trial participants underwent TCR sequencing, of whom 200 to 220 had received two doses of AZD1222 and roughly 26 had received two doses of the MenACWY control vaccine. Trial participants were enrolled by age into 18-55, 56-69 and 70-plus year subgroups, with roughly 150, 30 and 60 TCR-sequenced participants respectively.

General conclusions and limits of the study: Vaccine-associated CD4 TCRs spanned the whole spike protein, with dominant responses in regions 160-218 and 743-854. The 56-69-year group was small, and its depth increase did not reach significance, likely because of low power. Because no day 14 peak-response samples were available, repertoires were characterized only after the peak T cell response. Nearly half of unique spike-specific TCRs reportedly recognized epitopes outside regions mutated in the B.1.351 and B.1.1.7 variants. Conclusions about previously exposed vaccinees are limited, since just 6 or 7 AZD1222 recipients were seropositive for SARS-CoV-2 at baseline. Participants were mostly white British and included more females than males, and it was suggested by the authors that clonal diversity may have been underestimated. After two AZD1222 doses, both the breadth and the depth of spike-specific TCRs were significantly higher than at day 0 and than in MenACWY recipients.

A distance of 14 bases separates the germline ends of V and J, which lose 3 bases and 8 bases respectively. From a lookup of the germline V gene, CDR1 and CDR2 are SGDLS and YYNGEE. The CDR3, from cysteine to phenylalanine, totals 13 residues. The retained sequence is limited to the CDR3, 39 bases, with the frame set at the first base. The CDR3 regions of human TCRbeta chains were analyzed by immunosequencing. From the authors' description of their analysis: Repertoire TCRs were matched against a reference library of SARS-CoV-2-specific TCRs generated with the MIRA antigen-specificity platform. Breadth was defined as the fraction of unique TCRs that were SARS-CoV-2-associated, and depth was defined as the fraction of total T cells that were SARS-CoV-2-associated. Using the MIRA data, each spike-specific TCR was mapped to the spike region that the TCR reacts to and placed in a CD4 or CD8 class. Log10-transformed breadth and depth values were compared by one-way ANOVA with Sidak's multiple comparisons tests. TCRdb took this table from immuneACCESS and kept in-frame rearrangements with V and J called. Such tables lack part of the clones; where checked against another copy, unresolved V genes explain under half of the gap, and the rest is unexplained. Clone size and V and J calls were adopted from that table, with D and trimming inferred from the DNA. This sample holds roughly 100,000 clones; around nine tenths were observed only once. The ten largest make up under 3% of the sample.

The sequence derives from an adult in good health. The rearranged segments are TRBV9 and TRBJ1-2; the D region possibly corresponds to TRBD1 (6 bases align). The source was peripheral blood, collected on day 0 of AZD1222 vaccination. Here is the DNA: TGTGCCAGCAGCGCCCAGGGGCTGGAGGGCTACACCTTC. This translates into CASSAQGLEGYTF.